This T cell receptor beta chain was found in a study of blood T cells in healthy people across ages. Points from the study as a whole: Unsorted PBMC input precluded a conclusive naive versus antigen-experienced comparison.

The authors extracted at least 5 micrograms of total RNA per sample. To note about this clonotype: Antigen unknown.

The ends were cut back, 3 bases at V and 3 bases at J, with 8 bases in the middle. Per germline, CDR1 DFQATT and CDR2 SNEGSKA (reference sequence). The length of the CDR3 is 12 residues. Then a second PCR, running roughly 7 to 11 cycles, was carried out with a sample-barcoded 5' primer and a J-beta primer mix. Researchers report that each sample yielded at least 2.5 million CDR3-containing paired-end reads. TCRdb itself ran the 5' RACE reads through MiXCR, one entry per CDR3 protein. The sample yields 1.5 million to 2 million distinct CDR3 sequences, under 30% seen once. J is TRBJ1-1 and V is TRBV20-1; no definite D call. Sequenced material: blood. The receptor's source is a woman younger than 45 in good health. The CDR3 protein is CSASLGDTEAFF. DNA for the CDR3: TGCAGTGCTAGTTTAGGCGACACTGAAGCTTTCTTT.